The T cell receptor (beta chain) under discussion was sequenced for a study of CD8 T cells in Susac syndrome. In contrast to the negatively isolated CD8+ and CD4+ T cells, TEMRA cells were FACS-enriched. When the RNA was reverse transcribed, random hexamers were used with an input of 0.5 to 1 ug. The immunoSEQ assay covered 54 Vbeta and 13 Jbeta segments for CDR3. One entry per CDR3 protein, called by TCRdb with MiXCR from the immunoSEQ multiplex PCR reads. The data contain some 240,000 distinct CDR3 sequences, 90% to 97% of them seen just once; the ten biggest clones take up approximately 0.1%. The V end lost 0 bases, the J end lost 3 bases, and 8 bases lay between the germline ends. The CDR3 extends over 14 amino acids. Looked up from germline, CDR1 is GTSNPN and CDR2 is SVGIG (reference sequence).

V gene TRBV30 combines with J gene TRBJ2-2; D is ambiguous. This receptor was obtained from a human donor with Susac syndrome. The sequenced sample consisted of CD4+ T cells from PBMCs. In nucleotides, the CDR3 is TGTGCCTGGAGTGTACGTACGGACACCGGGGAGCTGTTTTTT. Translating gives CAWSVRTDTGELFF.